This TCR beta chain was retrieved from a study of blood T cell repertoires in COVID-19. At the level of the study: Material from acute and convalescent COVID-19 was sourced from the United States, Italy and Spain. The analysed material was cDNA or gDNA that came from T cells, B-cell-depleted T cells, or PBMCs.

Clones were sequenced by immunoSEQ multiplex PCR, and TCRdb holds only the in-frame ones, with some missing. This table holds tens of thousands of clones, roughly 88% found once. The V gene end was trimmed by 3 bases and the J gene end by 2 bases; junction bases not matched to a gene: 6. Germline V gene data show CDR1 as KGHDR and CDR2 as SFDVKD. The CDR3 is 16 amino acids. This chain connects TRBV24-1 to TRBJ2-1; 7 positions agree with TRBD2. Material: peripheral blood. The sequence came from a man aged 60 to 69 with acute or convalescent COVID-19. The CDR3 sequence is CATSDQTGTTYNEQFF. As DNA, the CDR3 is TGTGCCACCAGTGATCAGACCGGGACTACCTACAATGAGCAGTTCTTC.